Following are 17 T cell receptor beta chains from one sample sequenced in a study of cytomegalovirus exposure and HLA in healthy donors. The PCR made use of 60 Vbeta and 13 Jbeta primers. Assay used: immunoSEQ multiplex PCR; TCRdb lists only in-frame clones, some missing. There are about 130,000 clones in the sample; 80% occur only once, and over 2.5% lies in the top ten. Material for sequencing was PBMCs. The receptors stem from a male donor in good health and CMV-seronegative.

The chain links TRBV5-6 to TRBJ1-2; 7 nucleotides align to TRBD1. With V trimmed by 3 bases and J by 2 bases, 4 bases remained unmatched. The germline CDR1 and CDR2 sequences are SGHDT and YYEEEE. This CDR3 comprises 14 residues. The CDR3 coding sequence is TGTGCCAGCAGCTCCCCGACAGGGAACTATGGCTACACCTTC. Residues: CASSSPTGNYGYTF.

V and J are TRBV5-4 and TRBJ2-2; no reliable D call. V dropped 5 bases and J dropped 7 bases, with 18 bases sitting between them. CDR1 is SGHNT, CDR2 YYREEE, per germline (reference sequence). The length of the CDR3 is 15 residues. CDR3 protein: CASSRSGRVDGELFF. The CDR3 nucleotides read TGTGCCAGCAGTCGGTCAGGCCGCGTGGACGGGGAGCTGTTTTTT.

This clone came up a few times. The rearrangement links TRBV11-2 to TRBJ1-6; 9 nucleotides match TRBD1. Germline assignment: CDR1 SGHAT and CDR2 FQNNGV. CDR3 length equals 14 residues. Germline trimming cut 4 bases from V and 13 bases from J; bases unmatched to any gene: 8. The CDR3 is CASSSGQGQSPLHF. The CDR3 region has the DNA TGTGCCAGCAGCTCAGGACAGGGGCAATCCCCCCTCCACTTT.

V and J are TRBV6-6 and TRBJ2-5; TRBD2 aligns across 8 bases. The V gene end was trimmed by 6 bases and the J gene end by 2 bases; junction bases not matched to a gene: 5. Looked up from germline, CDR1 is MNHNY and CDR2 is SVGAGI (reference sequence). The CDR3 has 14 amino acids. This CDR3 reads CASRPTSGQETQYF. CDR3 nucleotides: TGTGCCAGCAGGCCCACTAGCGGTCAAGAGACCCAGTACTTC.

The V gene is TRBV21-1, the J gene TRBJ2-7; no DNA check was done on the table's D call, TRBD1. TRBV21-1 is designated a pseudogene. This CDR3 spans 16 amino acids. The CDR3 reads CASSKLRTGSWYEQYF. CDR3 sequence (DNA): TGTGCCAGCAGCAAACTCCGGACAGGGTCGTGGTACGAGCAGTACTTC.

The chain employs TRBV29-1 and TRBJ2-1; 7 bases line up with TRBD1. Germline V lookup: CDR1 SQVTM, CDR2 ANQGSEA. J gave up 6 bases and V 3 bases, and 5 bases lay outside the gene matches. This CDR3 is built from 13 residues. The CDR3 bases are TGCAGCGTTGACTACAGGGGTTCCAATGAGCAGTTCTTC. It encodes CSVDYRGSNEQFF.

This chain uses TRBV6-5 with TRBJ1-1, with unresolved D. There are 13 residues in the CDR3. The V end lost 7 bases, the J end lost 7 bases, and 16 bases lay between the germline ends. Germline V CDR1 and CDR2: MNHEY, SVGAGI. The CDR3 region has the DNA TGTGCCAGCACGCAGCGGGGTGTGGTTGAAGCTTTCTTT. This sequence encodes CASTQRGVVEAFF.

Turning to this clone: The junction and the germline gene differ at one end; a read error may be behind it. V usage is TRBV25-1 and J usage is TRBJ2-6, with D tentatively TRBD1 (5 bases). This CDR3 comprises 13 residues. Germline V lookup: CDR1 MGHDK, CDR2 SYGVNS. The chain's CDR3 is CASATSGANGLTF. CDR3 sequence (DNA): TGTGCCAGCGCAACTTCTGGGGCCAACGGCCTGACTTTC.

The chain is built from TRBV2 and TRBJ2-1, with D unresolved. Per the germline V gene, CDR1 is SNHLY and CDR2 is FYNNEI. The CDR3 is 15 residues long. V gave up 3 bases and J gave up 6 bases, with 15 bases separating them. The CDR3 region is CASSDLALAANEQFF. DNA of the CDR3: TGTGCCAGCAGTGATCTGGCCCTGGCGGCCAATGAGCAGTTCTTC.

This clone has just one count. The rearrangement links TRBV9 to TRBJ1-2; D perhaps matches TRBD1 (5 bases). Germline CDR1 reads SGDLS; CDR2 reads YYNGEE. Trimming took off 0 bases at V and 8 bases at J, with 14 bases between the two ends. The CDR3 contains 14 residues. The CDR3 loop reads CASSVGGGEAGYTF. The DNA of the CDR3 is TGTGCCAGCAGCGTAGGGGGGGGAGAAGCGGGCTACACCTTC.

The table lists this clone with a count of one. The chain uses TRBV7-9 and TRBJ2-3; a weak D match, TRBD2 (6 bases). The CDR3 is 17 amino acids. Trimming shortened V by 2 bases and J by 1 base, and 16 bases separated the two germline ends. Looked up from germline, CDR1 is SEHNR and CDR2 is FQNEAQ (reference sequence). CDR3 in DNA: TGTGCCAGCAGCTTAATGAGGGGAGGTGTGGGCACAGATACGCAGTATTTT. Translation gives CASSLMRGGVGTDTQYF. The full variable domain, in which reference TRBV7-9 and TRBJ2-3 provide the parts outside the CDR3, is DTGVSQNPRHKITKRGQNVTFRCDPISEHNRLYWYRQTLGQGPEFLTYFQNEAQLEKSRLLSDRFSAERPKGSFSTLEIQRTEQGDSAMYLCASSLMRGGVGTDTQYFGPGTRLTVL.

The chain recombines TRBV18 with TRBJ1-5, with 9 bases identical to TRBD1. CDR3 length equals 17 residues. CDR1 KGHSH and CDR2 LQKENI come from the germline V gene. Losses at the gene ends were 5 bases for V and 2 bases for J; bases not matched to a gene: 10. CDR3: CASSTGTGTKGNQPQHF. Here the CDR3 DNA reads TGTGCCAGCTCAACCGGGACAGGGACTAAGGGCAATCAGCCCCAGCATTTT.

The chain combines TRBV5-1 with TRBJ1-2; maybe TRBD1 (5 bases). Germline CDR1 is SGHRS and CDR2 is YFSETQ. Trimming cost V 7 bases and J 4 bases, with 26 bases left between them. The CDR3 spans 17 residues. In nucleotides, the CDR3 is TGCGCCAGCCGCCAGCGGGATGGCGAGGGGTTCCTCTATGGCTACACCTTC. Protein sequence: CASRQRDGEGFLYGYTF.

This CDR3 reads CASSLGVRTDSGANVLTF. The CDR3 DNA reads as TGTGCCAGCAGCTTAGGTGTCAGGACAGACTCTGGGGCCAACGTCCTGACTTTC. The rearrangement links TRBV7-6 to TRBJ2-6; perhaps TRBD1 as D (6 bases). This CDR3 is built from 18 residues. Germline lookup yields CDR1 SGHVS and CDR2 FNYEAQ. V shed 1 base and J shed 0 bases, with 13 bases lying between them.

This chain joins TRBV2 and TRBJ2-7, with TRBD1 matching 9 bases. Germline assignment: CDR1 SNHLY and CDR2 FYNNEI. CDR3 size: 14 residues. Trimming removed 7 bases from V and 1 base from J; junction bases left unmatched: 5. The CDR3 reads CASTWTGASYEQYF. The CDR3 region has the DNA TGTGCCAGCACCTGGACAGGGGCATCCTACGAGCAGTACTTC. Based on the CDR3 plus reference TRBV2 and TRBJ2-7, the full variable domain is EPEVTQTPSHQVTQMGQEVILRCVPISNHLYFYWYRQILGQKVEFLVSFYNNEISEKSEIFDDQFSVERPDGSNFTLKIRSTKLEDSAMYFCASTWTGASYEQYFGPGTRLTVT.

The V gene is TRBV29-1, the J gene TRBJ2-7; tentative D call: TRBD2 (5 bases). The germline V and J ends were trimmed by 2 bases and 0 bases, with 8 bases remaining between them. CDR3 size: 13 residues. CDR1 and CDR2 (germline): SQVTM, ANQGSEA. The CDR3 loop is CSVERESSYEQYF. The CDR3 nucleotides are TGCAGCGTTGAAAGGGAGAGCTCCTACGAGCAGTACTTC.

The CDR3 loop reads CASSQIRVSYGYTF. The CDR3 DNA reads TGTGCCAGCAGCCAAATCAGGGTGAGCTATGGCTACACCTTC. The chain recombines TRBV28 with TRBJ1-2; perhaps TRBD1 as D (5 bases). V lost 6 bases to trimming and J lost 4 bases, with 15 bases between them. The germline gives CDR1 MDHEN, CDR2 SYDVKM. The CDR3 runs 14 residues.